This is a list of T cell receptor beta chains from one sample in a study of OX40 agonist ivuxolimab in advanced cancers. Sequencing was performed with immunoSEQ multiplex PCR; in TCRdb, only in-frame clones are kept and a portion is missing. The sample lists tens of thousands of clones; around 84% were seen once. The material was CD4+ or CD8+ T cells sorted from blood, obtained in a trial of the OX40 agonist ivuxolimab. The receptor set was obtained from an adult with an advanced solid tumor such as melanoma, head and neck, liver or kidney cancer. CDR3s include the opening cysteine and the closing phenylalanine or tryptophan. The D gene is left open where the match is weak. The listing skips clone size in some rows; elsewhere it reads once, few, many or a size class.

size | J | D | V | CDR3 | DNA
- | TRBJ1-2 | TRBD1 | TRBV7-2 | CASSEGQGVGYGYTF | TGTGCCAGCAGCGAGGGACAGGGGGTAGGCTATGGCTACACCTTC
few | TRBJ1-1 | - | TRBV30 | CAWSGGTGYTEAFF | TGTGCCTGGAGCGGCGGGACGGGCTACACTGAAGCTTTCTTT
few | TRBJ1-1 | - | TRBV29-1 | CSAEGSPNTEAFF | TGCAGTGCAGAAGGGTCCCCAAACACTGAAGCTTTCTTT
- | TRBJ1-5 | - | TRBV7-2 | CASSPSPGGQPQHF | TGTGCCAGCAGCCCCTCTCCAGGCGGGCAGCCCCAGCATTTT
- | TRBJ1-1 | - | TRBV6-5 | CASSSWTDTEAFF | TGTGCCAGCAGTTCTTGGACAGACACTGAAGCTTTCTTT
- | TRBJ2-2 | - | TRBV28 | CASSRFEGSGTGELFF | TGTGCCAGCAGCCGGTTTGAGGGCAGTGGCACCGGGGAGCTGTTTTTT
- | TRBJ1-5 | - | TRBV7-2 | CASSLAGVSNQPQHF | TGTGCCAGCAGCTTAGCAGGGGTTAGCAATCAGCCCCAGCATTTT
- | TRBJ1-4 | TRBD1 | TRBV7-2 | CASSLNRGQGGEKLFF | TGTGCCAGCAGCTTAAATAGAGGACAGGGGGGTGAAAAACTGTTTTTT
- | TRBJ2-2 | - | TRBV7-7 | CASSLRENTGELFF | TGTGCCAGCAGCTTACGGGAAAACACCGGGGAGCTGTTTTTT
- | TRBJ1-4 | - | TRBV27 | CASSLLGVNEKLFF | TGTGCCAGCAGCCTACTGGGGGTTAATGAAAAACTGTTTTTT
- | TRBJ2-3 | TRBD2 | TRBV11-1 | CASSQPTSGGRDTQYF | TGTGCCAGCAGCCAACCAACTAGCGGGGGGAGGGATACGCAGTATTTT
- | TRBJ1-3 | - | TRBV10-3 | CAIGEFTSGNTIYF | TGTGCCATCGGGGAATTCACCTCTGGAAACACCATATATTTT
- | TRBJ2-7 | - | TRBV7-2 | CASSLEEGGHYEQYF | TGTGCCAGCAGCTTAGAGGAGGGGGGACATTACGAGCAGTACTTC
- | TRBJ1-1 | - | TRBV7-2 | CASSPTQGTEAFF | TGTGCCAGCAGCCCAACGCAGGGGACTGAAGCTTTCTTT
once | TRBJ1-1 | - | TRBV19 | CASRKEPQGLLTEAFF | TGTGCCAGTAGGAAAGAGCCTCAGGGGCTGCTCACTGAAGCTTTCTTT
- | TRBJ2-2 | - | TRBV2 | CASSDGPATNTGELFF | TGTGCCAGCAGTGATGGGCCGGCAACGAACACCGGGGAGCTGTTTTTT
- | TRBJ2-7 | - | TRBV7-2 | CASSLGHSSYEQYF | TGTGCCAGCAGCTTAGGGCACAGCTCCTACGAGCAGTACTTC
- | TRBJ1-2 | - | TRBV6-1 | CAGGDTNYGYTF | TGTGCCGGTGGGGACACTAACTATGGCTACACCTTC
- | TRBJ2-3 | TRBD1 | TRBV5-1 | CASSLMTGEDTQYF | TGCGCCAGCAGCCTGATGACAGGGGAAGATACGCAGTATTTT
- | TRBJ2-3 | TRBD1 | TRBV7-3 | CASSLLGQGIADTQYF | TGTGCCAGCAGCTTACTGGGACAGGGTATCGCAGATACGCAGTATTTT
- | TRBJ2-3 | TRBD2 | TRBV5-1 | CASSYLAGLDTQYF | TGCGCCAGCAGCTACTTAGCGGGGCTAGATACGCAGTATTTT
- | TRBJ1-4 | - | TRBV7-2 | CASSLGPTPSEKLFF | TGTGCCAGCAGCTTAGGACCTACCCCGAGTGAAAAACTGTTTTTT
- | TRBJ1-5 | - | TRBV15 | CATGLGVNQPQHF | TGTGCCACGGGTTTGGGGGTCAATCAGCCCCAGCATTTT
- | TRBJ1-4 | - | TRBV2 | CATYEGLRNEKLFF | TGTGCCACCTATGAGGGACTGAGAAATGAAAAACTGTTTTTT
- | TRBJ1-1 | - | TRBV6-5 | CASRPGTLKEAFF | TGTGCCAGCAGACCCGGGACATTGAAGGAAGCTTTCTTT
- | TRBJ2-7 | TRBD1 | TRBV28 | CASSSDRSQYF | TGTGCCAGCAGTTCGGACAGGAGTCAGTACTTC
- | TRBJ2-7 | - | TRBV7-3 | CASSLIGGPTYEQYF | TGTGCCAGCAGCTTAATAGGCGGACCCACCTACGAGCAGTACTTC